This T cell receptor beta chain stems from a study of long-term antiretroviral therapy in people with HIV. The CDR3 spans 15 residues. V shed 4 bases and J shed 2 bases, with 14 bases lying between them. Germline CDR1 is SGHVS and CDR2 is FQNEAQ. A v3.0 immunoSEQ assay was performed at survey level. Per-sample sequencing targets were roughly 40,000-50,000 T-cell genomes. Profiled with immunoSEQ multiplex PCR; TCRdb holds only in-frame clones, not every one. The table lists roughly 40,000 clones, approximately 85% of them singletons. The sample in question was unsorted PBMCs, obtained 3.1 years after starting antiretroviral therapy. The V call is TRBV7-8, the J call TRBJ1-1, with D perhaps matching TRBD1 (6 bases). This sequence originates from a woman aged 45-65 years with HIV. The CDR3 region is CASSYLLQGNTEAFF. The CDR3 region has the DNA TGTGCCAGCAGCTACTTATTACAGGGTAACACTGAAGCTTTCTTT.